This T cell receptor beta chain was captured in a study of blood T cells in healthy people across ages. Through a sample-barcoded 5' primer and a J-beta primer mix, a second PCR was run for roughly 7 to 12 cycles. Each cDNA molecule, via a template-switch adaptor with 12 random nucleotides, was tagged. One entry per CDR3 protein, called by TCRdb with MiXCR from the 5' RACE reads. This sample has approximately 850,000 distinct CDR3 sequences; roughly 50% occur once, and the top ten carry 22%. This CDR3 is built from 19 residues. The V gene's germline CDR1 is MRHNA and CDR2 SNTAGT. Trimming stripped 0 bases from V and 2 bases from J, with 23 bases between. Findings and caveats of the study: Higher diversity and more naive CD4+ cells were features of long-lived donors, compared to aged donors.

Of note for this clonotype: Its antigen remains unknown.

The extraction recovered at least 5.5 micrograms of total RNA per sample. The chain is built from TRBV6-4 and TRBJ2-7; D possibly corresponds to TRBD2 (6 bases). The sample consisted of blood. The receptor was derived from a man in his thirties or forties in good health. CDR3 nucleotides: TGTGCCAGCAGTGACTCCAACCTTCTAGTCGGGACTCTTCCCTACGAGCAGTACTTC. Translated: CASSDSNLLVGTLPYEQYF.